This entry concerns a single T cell receptor beta chain. The CDR3 is 16 amino acids. V shed 6 bases, J shed 6 bases, and the junction held 14 bases outside the gene matches. Germline V gene data show CDR1 as MRHNA and CDR2 as SNTAGT. This specimen comes from a study of OX40 agonist ivuxolimab in advanced cancers. TCRdb's copy holds only in-frame clones and misses some; the assay was immunoSEQ multiplex PCR. The sample lists fewer than 30,000 clones, 76% seen once, with about 14% in the top ten. Exclusion applied to patients with autoimmune disease history or systemic immunosuppression. Sequenced material: CD4+ or CD8+ T cells sorted from blood, taken in a trial of the OX40 agonist ivuxolimab. The chain uses TRBV6-4 and TRBJ2-1, with TRBD1 matching over 7 bases. The TCR sequence derives from an adult with an advanced solid tumor such as melanoma, head and neck, liver or kidney cancer. The CDR3: CASSRTLPGGGNEQFF. Written as DNA, the CDR3 is TGTGCCAGCAGCCGGACCCTACCAGGGGGTGGCAATGAGCAGTTCTTC.